Each of the 22 T cell receptor beta chains below was sequenced from the same sample in a study of blood T cell repertoires in COVID-19. Sequencing was performed with immunoSEQ multiplex PCR; in TCRdb, only in-frame clones are kept and a portion is missing. The sample shows about 190,000 clones, roughly 80% of them seen only once. The source material was peripheral blood. Receptor source: a man aged 60 to 69 with acute or convalescent COVID-19.

CDR3 bases: TGCAGCGTTGGCCCCGTCGACAGGGTCAACGAGCAGTACTTC. It is translated as CSVGPVDRVNEQYF. The V call is TRBV29-1, the J call TRBJ2-7; TRBD1 matches at 7 bases. Trimming took 4 bases from V and 5 from J; bases not matched to a gene: 11. Germline loops: CDR1 SQVTM, CDR2 ANQGSEA. This CDR3 is built from 14 residues.

The chain combines TRBV27 with TRBJ2-5; D perhaps matches TRBD2 (6 bases). The CDR3 sequence is 16 residues long. Germline lookup yields CDR1 MNHEY and CDR2 SMNVEV (reference sequence). Trimming removed 4 bases at V and 1 base at J, with 16 bases between. The CDR3 reads CASSSLSGTRQETQYF. In DNA form, the CDR3 reads TGTGCCAGCAGTTCCCTCTCGGGGACTCGCCAAGAGACCCAGTACTTC.

This chain joins TRBV2 and TRBJ1-5; possible D gene TRBD1, 6 bases. The CDR3 has 15 residues. V dropped 5 bases and J dropped 2 bases, with 13 bases sitting between them. CDR1 SNHLY and CDR2 FYNNEI come from the germline V gene. CDR3 sequence: CASSLTGLGNQPQHF. Here the CDR3 DNA reads TGTGCCAGCAGTCTCACAGGGCTGGGCAATCAGCCCCAGCATTTT. The whole variable domain, filled in from reference TRBV2 and TRBJ1-5, reads EPEVTQTPSHQVTQMGQEVILRCVPISNHLYFYWYRQILGQKVEFLVSFYNNEISEKSEIFDDQFSVERPDGSNFTLKIRSTKLEDSAMYFCASSLTGLGNQPQHFGDGTRLSIL.

The chain uses TRBV12-3 or TRBV12-4 and TRBJ2-7; tentatively, D is TRBD1 (6 bases). Trimming left V 7 bases short and J 3 bases short, with 13 bases between. This CDR3 is built from 13 residues. CDR3 DNA: TGTGCCAGCACCGGACAGTTTATCTACGAGCAGTACTTC. Amino acid sequence: CASTGQFIYEQYF.

The V gene is TRBV9, the J gene TRBJ2-1; D perhaps matches TRBD2 (6 bases). This CDR3 is built from 15 residues. Germline CDR1 is SGDLS and CDR2 is YYNGEE. V was clipped by 3 bases and J by 9 bases, with 19 bases between them. For the CDR3, the DNA is TGTGCCAGCAGCGCGCAGGGTGATGGGACTGTTGAGCAGTTCTTC. It encodes CASSAQGDGTVEQFF.

The chain employs TRBV6-5 and TRBJ1-2; possible D gene TRBD1, 6 bases. The germline V gene has CDR1 MNHEY and CDR2 SVGAGI. This CDR3 spans 14 amino acids. Trimming cost V 7 bases and J 4 bases, with 16 bases left between them. CDR3 in amino acids: CASTITQGSYGYTF. CDR3 in DNA: TGTGCCAGCACCATAACACAGGGTAGCTATGGCTACACCTTC.

The CDR3 loop is CASSKRDTGEYGYTF. CDR3 nucleotides: TGTGCCAGCAGTAAACGGGACACCGGGGAGTATGGCTACACCTTC. The chain has TRBV6-6 and TRBJ1-2; possibly TRBD1 for D (6 bases). The CDR3 consists of 15 residues. Per the germline V gene, CDR1 is MNHNY and CDR2 is SVGAGI (reference sequence). V was pared by 5 bases and J by 5 bases, with 18 bases between.

V gene TRBV19 combines with J gene TRBJ1-5; D not certain. This CDR3 contains 16 residues. Germline CDR1 LNHDA, CDR2 SQIVND (reference sequence). The V end was cut by 6 bases, the J end by 5 bases, with 20 bases between. CDR3 sequence: CASSHRTRWEDQPQHF. The CDR3 region has the DNA TGTGCCAGTAGCCACAGAACAAGGTGGGAGGATCAGCCCCAGCATTTT.

The chain links TRBV14 to TRBJ2-2; TRBD2 agrees at 9 bases. The germline V gene has CDR1 SGHDN and CDR2 FVKESK. The CDR3 loop spans 15 amino acids. V lost 4 bases and J lost 3; bases outside the gene matches: 3. The CDR3 region is CASSRREGYTGELFF. As DNA, the CDR3 is TGTGCCAGCAGCCGGCGGGAGGGCTACACCGGGGAGCTGTTTTTT.

The chain uses TRBV9 and TRBJ2-6; 11 nucleotides align to TRBD2. Germline CDR1 SGDLS, CDR2 YYNGEE. The CDR3 is 22 amino acids. V lost 5 bases and J lost 2; bases outside the gene matches: 21. DNA for the CDR3: TGTGCCAGCAGTTATAGCGGGAGGGCCTCAGGTTTTTTGAGAGCTGGGGCCAACGTCCTGACTTTC. Protein: CASSYSGRASGFLRAGANVLTF.

This clone has just one count. The CDR3 spells CASSFAWGLQSSYEQYF. Written as DNA, the CDR3 is TGTGCCAGCAGCTTCGCCTGGGGACTGCAGAGCTCCTACGAGCAGTACTTC. The V gene is TRBV7-8, the J gene TRBJ2-7; tentatively, D is TRBD2 (6 bases). The germline CDR1 and CDR2 sequences are SGHVS and FQNEAQ. CDR3 length: 17 residues. The V end was cut by 3 bases, the J end by 0 bases, with 18 bases between.

In its sample, this clone was seen a few times. This chain joins TRBV21-1 and TRBJ1-2; the table calls TRBD1, which could not be checked here. TRBV21-1 is shown as a pseudogene. The CDR3 is made up of 17 amino acids. DNA for the CDR3: TGTGCCAGCAGCAAAACAATGGGATTCGGGACAATCTATGGCTACACCTTC. Its translation is CASSKTMGFGTIYGYTF.

J is TRBJ1-6 and V is TRBV28; D is possibly TRBD1 (5 bases). This CDR3 comprises 14 residues. From germline, CDR1 is MDHEN and CDR2 SYDVKM. Trimming removed 1 base at V and 10 bases at J, with 11 bases between. The CDR3 DNA sequence: TGTGCCAGCAGTTTATATAAAGGGGAATCACCCCTCCACTTT. It encodes CASSLYKGESPLHF.

This rearrangement joins TRBV6-5 to TRBJ1-5; 10 bases match TRBD1. V was clipped by 0 bases and J by 8 bases; unmatched bases: 4. Germline V gene sequence: CDR1 MNHEY, CDR2 SVGAGI. CDR3 length equals 15 residues. CDR3 region: CASSYSRQGAEPQHF. Here the CDR3 DNA reads TGTGCCAGCAGTTACTCCCGACAGGGGGCTGAGCCCCAGCATTTT.

V usage is TRBV5-1 and J usage is TRBJ1-2; TRBD1 matches at 7 bases. The germline CDR1 and CDR2 sequences are SGHRS and YFSETQ. Trimming at V came to 2 bases and at J to 5 bases, leaving 3 bases not matched to a gene. This CDR3 has 13 amino acids. The CDR3 bases are TGCGCCAGCAGCTTCGGCAGGGGGTATGGCTACACCTTC. Residues: CASSFGRGYGYTF.

The chain's CDR3 is CASSSTESGNTIYF. CDR3 bases: TGTGCCAGCAGCTCGACGGAGTCTGGAAACACCATATATTTT. The rearrangement uses TRBV7-9 and TRBJ1-3, with D uncertain. This CDR3 has 14 amino acids. Germline V gives CDR1 SEHNR, CDR2 FQNEAQ (reference sequence). Trimming took 4 bases from V and 1 from J, leaving 8 bases between them.

The chain is built from TRBV3-1 (or the pseudogene TRBV3-2) and TRBJ2-7; TRBD2 agrees at 12 bases. Germline-derived CDR1 and CDR2 are LGHDT and YNNKEL (reference sequence). The CDR3 extends over 15 amino acids. Germline trimming cut 5 bases from V and 4 bases from J; bases unmatched to any gene: 6. CDR3 nucleotide sequence: TGTGCCAGCAGCTCGGGGACTAGCGGGCCTTACGAGCAGTACTTC. The encoded protein is CASSSGTSGPYEQYF.

The chain has TRBV19 and TRBJ2-7, with TRBD1 as a possible D gene (5 bases). The CDR3 covers 13 residues. V lost 4 bases and J lost 3, with 10 bases in between. CDR1 is LNHDA, CDR2 SQIVND, per germline (reference sequence). CDR3 nucleotides: TGTGCCAGTAGTACAAGAAGGGGCTACGAGCAGTACTTC. It specifies CASSTRRGYEQYF.

The V call is TRBV30, the J call TRBJ1-2; maybe TRBD1 (6 bases). The CDR3 consists of 15 residues. V was cut by 0 bases and J by 0 bases, with 11 bases left in between. The germline V gene encodes CDR1 GTSNPN and CDR2 SVGIG (reference sequence). CDR3 coding DNA: TGTGCCTGGAGTGTGGGAGGGGGGGCTAACTATGGCTACACCTTC. Residues: CAWSVGGGANYGYTF.

The rearrangement joins TRBV6-5 to TRBJ1-5, with a possible D match to TRBD1 (6 bases). V lost 1 base to trimming and J lost 2 bases, with 6 bases between them. The length of the CDR3 is 14 residues. In germline, CDR1 is MNHEY, CDR2 SVGAGI. The CDR3 is CASSYYRGNQPQHF. In nucleotides, the CDR3 is TGTGCCAGCAGTTACTACAGGGGCAATCAGCCCCAGCATTTT.

The V and J genes are TRBV29-1 and TRBJ1-2; tentative D call: TRBD1 (6 bases). Germline V gives CDR1 SQVTM, CDR2 ANQGSEA. The V end was cut by 4 bases, the J end by 6 bases, with 18 bases between. The CDR3 is 14 amino acids. In nucleotides, the CDR3 is TGCAGCGTTGTTTCGGGGGGCGCACCGAATGGCTACACCTTC. Its translation: CSVVSGGAPNGYTF. The variable domain in full, completed from reference TRBV29-1 and TRBJ1-2, reads SAVISQKPSRDICQRGTSLTIQCQVDSQVTMMFWYRQQPGQSLTLIATANQGSEATYESGFVIDKFPISRPNLTFSTLTVSNMSPEDSSIYLCSVVSGGAPNGYTFGSGTRLTVV.

J is TRBJ2-3 and V is TRBV29-1; 7 positions agree with TRBD2. V was pared by 6 bases and J by 6 bases, with 9 bases of the junction left unmatched. Germline lookup yields CDR1 SQVTM and CDR2 ANQGSEA. CDR3 length: 13 residues. DNA of the CDR3: TGCAGCGTAATAGCGGGCGTAGGGGATACGCAGTATTTT. Protein sequence: CSVIAGVGDTQYF.